A single sample gave rise to the 14 T cell receptor beta chains below, sequenced in a study of CD8+ T cells in alopecia areata. Extracted RNA was reverse transcribed, and the resulting cDNA served as sequencing template. Assay used: immunoSEQ multiplex PCR; TCRdb lists only in-frame clones, some missing. The sample records over 200,000 clones, roughly 57% being singletons. Material: CD4+ T cells sorted from blood, obtained at week 0. The source of these receptors is a human donor with alopecia areata.

CDR3 loop: CASSLHRLLTGGLRNEQFF. Here the CDR3 DNA reads TGTGCCAGCAGTTTACATCGACTTCTGACAGGGGGGCTTCGTAATGAGCAGTTCTTC. The chain uses TRBV27 and TRBJ2-1; 9 positions match TRBD1. Per the germline V gene, CDR1 is MNHEY and CDR2 is SMNVEV (reference sequence). The CDR3 consists of 19 residues. V lost 2 bases to trimming and J lost 7 bases; unmatched junction nucleotides: 18.

J is TRBJ2-7 and V is TRBV5-6; 7 positions agree with TRBD1. V trimming: 4 bases; J trimming: 3 bases; junction bases outside the gene matches: 13. The V gene's germline CDR1 is SGHDT and CDR2 YYEEEE. The CDR3 extends over 16 amino acids. CDR3 sequence: CASSEPPGQRHYEQYF. In DNA form, the CDR3 reads TGTGCCAGCAGCGAACCGCCGGGACAGCGCCACTACGAGCAGTACTTC.

The chain combines TRBV7-9 with TRBJ1-2; the match to TRBD1 covers 7 bases. The V gene's germline CDR1 is SEHNR and CDR2 FQNEAQ (reference sequence). The CDR3 consists of 16 residues. J gave up 0 bases and V 1 base, and 5 bases lay outside the gene matches. The chain's CDR3 is CASSLGDRFTNYGYTF. CDR3 DNA: TGTGCCAGCAGCTTAGGGGACAGATTTACTAACTATGGCTACACCTTC. Drawing the rest from reference TRBV7-9 and TRBJ1-2, the complete variable domain is DTGVSQNPRHKITKRGQNVTFRCDPISEHNRLYWYRQTLGQGPEFLTYFQNEAQLEKSRLLSDRFSAERPKGSFSTLEIQRTEQGDSAMYLCASSLGDRFTNYGYTFGSGTRLTVV.

The chain combines TRBV4-1 with TRBJ2-1, with D perhaps matching TRBD1 or TRBD2 (5 bases each). The germline V gene encodes CDR1 MGHRA and CDR2 YSYEKL. The CDR3 is 15 amino acids. Trimming shortened V by 0 bases and J by 1 base, and 7 bases separated the two germline ends. CDR3 residues: CASSQDWGSYNEQFF. The CDR3, as DNA: TGCGCCAGCAGCCAAGACTGGGGGTCCTACAATGAGCAGTTCTTC.

J is TRBJ2-7 and V is TRBV4-1; TRBD1 matches 8 bases. This CDR3 spans 15 amino acids. Germline-derived CDR1 and CDR2 are MGHRA and YSYEKL. V lost 3 bases to trimming and J lost 3 bases; unmatched junction nucleotides: 7. This CDR3 reads CASSHQTGALYEQYF. As DNA, the CDR3 is TGCGCCAGCAGCCACCAGACAGGGGCACTCTACGAGCAGTACTTC.

The CDR3 reads CSVVQARAGLEQFF. Written as DNA, the CDR3 is TGCAGCGTTGTACAGGCCAGGGCTGGACTCGAGCAGTTCTTC. V usage is TRBV29-1 and J usage is TRBJ2-1, with D perhaps given as TRBD1 or TRBD2 (5 bases each). Germline CDR1 and CDR2: SQVTM and ANQGSEA. The CDR3 has 14 amino acids. Trimming pared 4 bases from V and 10 bases from J, leaving 20 bases between.

This rearrangement joins TRBV6-5 to TRBJ2-7, with TRBD1 matching 7 bases. The junction had 8 bases not matched to a gene; V was cut back by 6 bases and J by 0 bases. CDR1 is MNHEY, CDR2 SVGAGI, per germline. The CDR3 is 15 amino acids. The CDR3 loop is CASSLTGLSSYEQYF. The CDR3, as DNA: TGTGCCAGCAGCCTGACAGGGCTAAGCTCCTACGAGCAGTACTTC.

The chain employs TRBV7-8 and TRBJ1-5; D unclear. Trimming took 5 bases from V and 2 from J, leaving 13 bases between them. Germline V gives CDR1 SGHVS, CDR2 FQNEAQ. The CDR3 covers 15 residues. CDR3 loop: CASSRGRNGNQPQHF. The CDR3 DNA is TGTGCCAGCAGCCGGGGAAGGAATGGCAATCAGCCCCAGCATTTT.

V and J are TRBV25-1 and TRBJ2-3; perhaps TRBD2 as D (6 bases). The CDR3 consists of 15 residues. Germline V gene sequence: CDR1 MGHDK, CDR2 SYGVNS. The V end lost 4 bases, the J end lost 0 bases, and 11 bases lay between the germline ends. The CDR3 bases are TGTGCCAGCAGTGGGGGACTCCTGAGCACAGATACGCAGTATTTT. It translates to CASSGGLLSTDTQYF.

The CDR3 DNA follows: TGTGCCAGCAGCTCAGCAGGGGCGGTCGGCTACACCTTC. Its translation is CASSSAGAVGYTF. The rearrangement links TRBV5-6 to TRBJ1-2; the D gene is possibly TRBD1 (6 bases). Germline V gene data show CDR1 as SGHDT and CDR2 as YYEEEE. V was trimmed by 3 bases and J by 8 bases, leaving 14 bases between them. The CDR3 contains 13 residues.

In this sample, this clone turned up many times. V usage is TRBV4-2 and J usage is TRBJ1-4; D gene unclear. V was shortened by 1 base and J by 2 bases, with 11 bases between the two germline ends. The germline V gene has CDR1 LGHNA and CDR2 YNFKEQ. The CDR3 covers 16 residues. CDR3 in amino acids: CASSQGGGVTNEKLFF. The CDR3 DNA reads as TGTGCCAGCAGCCAAGGAGGTGGGGTTACTAATGAAAAACTGTTTTTT.

J is TRBJ2-7 and V is TRBV5-1; 8 nucleotides match TRBD1. The CDR3 consists of 15 residues. Germline-derived CDR1 and CDR2 are SGHRS and YFSETQ. Germline trimming cut 4 bases from V and 5 bases from J; bases unmatched to any gene: 11. The CDR3 DNA follows: TGCGCCAGCAGCCTAGACAGGGGACGGATCAACGAGCAGTACTTC. Protein sequence: CASSLDRGRINEQYF. Full variable domain (outside the CDR3, taken from reference TRBV5-1 and TRBJ2-7): KAGVTQTPRYLIKTRGQQVTLSCSPISGHRSVSWYQQTPGQGLQFLFEYFSETQRNKGNFPGRFSGRQFSNSRSEMNVSTLELGDSALYLCASSLDRGRINEQYFGPGTRLTVT.

This chain joins TRBV4-2 and TRBJ1-1, with 10 positions matching TRBD1. This CDR3 has 13 amino acids. Germline V gene lookup returns CDR1 LGHNA and CDR2 YNFKEQ. V shed 1 base and J 10 bases; nucleotides not matched to a gene: 3. CDR3 in amino acids: CASSQGTGGRAFF. CDR3 bases: TGTGCCAGCAGCCAAGGGACAGGGGGAAGAGCTTTCTTT.

This chain uses TRBV6-1 with TRBJ1-5; tentatively, D is TRBD1 (6 bases). The CDR3 is 13 residues long. Trimming took 6 bases from V and 5 from J, leaving 11 bases between them. Looked up from germline, CDR1 is MNHNS and CDR2 is SASEGT. CDR3 region: CASRTGVDQPQHF. The DNA for the CDR3 is TGTGCCAGCAGGACAGGCGTTGATCAGCCCCAGCATTTT.